This T cell receptor beta chain was documented in a study of blood T cell repertoires in COVID-19. Study as a whole: COVID-19 samples from acute and convalescent phases originated in the United States, Italy and Spain. Sources were T cells, B-cell-depleted T cells, or PBMCs; the material itself was cDNA or gDNA.

CDR3 length: 14 amino acids. Germline V CDR1 and CDR2: MNHEY, SVGAGI. V lost 6 bases and J lost 0, with 6 bases in between. Under the authors' procedure: How many nucleated cells were present was estimated from reference gene primer amplification. Profiling relied on immunoSEQ multiplex PCR, and the TCRdb table lists in-frame clones only, not all of them. The V and J calls and clone size were taken over from that table, and D and trimming were inferred from the DNA. The table shows 85,000 to 130,000 clones, with 71% occurring only once. The rearrangement uses TRBV6-5 and TRBJ1-6; D is unclear. Sequencing was done on a sample of peripheral blood. This TCR derives from a human donor with acute or convalescent COVID-19. The donor label of this sample is uncertain. CDR3 bases: TGTGCCAGCAGGAGCTACTCCTATAATTCACCCCTCCACTTT. Its protein product is CASRSYSYNSPLHF.